These 5 T cell receptor beta chains were all obtained from the same sample, sequenced in a study of OX40 agonist ivuxolimab in advanced cancers. Preparation of the library involved the immunoSEQ multiplex PCR assay. Here the immuneACCESS table is served through TCRdb, limited to in-frame sequences with V and J called. Missing clones are a known gap in these copies; in checked studies unresolved V genes cover under half, and the rest lacks a known reason. In this sample the table shows about 83,000 clones, roughly 85% of which occur a single time. The top ten clones comprise 0.55% to 0.7% of the sample. Material: CD4+ or CD8+ T cells sorted from blood, obtained in a trial of the OX40 agonist ivuxolimab. These receptors all stem from an adult with an advanced solid tumor such as melanoma, head and neck, liver or kidney cancer.

The chain joins TRBV10-3 to TRBJ2-2; 8 bases match TRBD2. The length of the CDR3 is 17 residues. Losses at the gene ends were 10 bases for V and 0 bases for J; bases not matched to a gene: 13. Germline V CDR1 and CDR2: ENHRY, SYGVKD. The CDR3 protein is CATHRGGSGTNTGELFF. As DNA, the CDR3 is TGTGCCACCCACCGGGGGGGTAGCGGAACGAACACCGGGGAGCTGTTTTTT.

The chain uses TRBV27 and TRBJ1-1; D is ambiguous. This CDR3 has 15 amino acids. Trimming took off 3 bases at V and 0 bases at J, with 11 bases between the two ends. Germline V CDR1 and CDR2: MNHEY, SMNVEV (reference sequence). The DNA of the CDR3 is TGTGCCAGCAGTTTCGTCGCGGCGATGAACACTGAAGCTTTCTTT. Its translation is CASSFVAAMNTEAFF.

This sequence joins TRBV7-2 and TRBJ2-5; maybe TRBD2 (6 bases). V lost 0 bases, J lost 5 bases, and 10 bases lay in between. Germline assignment: CDR1 SGHTA and CDR2 FQGNSA. This CDR3 comprises 14 residues. CDR3 sequence (DNA): TGTGCCAGCAGCTTAGCGGGGGGAAGGGAGACCCAGTACTTC. This gives the protein CASSLAGGRETQYF.

The chain couples TRBV18 to TRBJ2-7; D assignment may be TRBD1 or TRBD2 (5 bases each). V dropped 6 bases and J dropped 4 bases, with 22 bases sitting between them. This CDR3 spans 16 amino acids. Germline CDR1 reads KGHSH; CDR2 reads LQKENI. DNA for the CDR3: TGTGCCAGCTCCCCAGGAACCGGGGCGGCAGGGTACGAGCAGTACTTC. Protein product: CASSPGTGAAGYEQYF.

This rearrangement joins TRBV7-2 to TRBJ2-3, with a tentative D call TRBD2 (6 bases). Germline V gene data show CDR1 as SGHTA and CDR2 as FQGNSA. The CDR3 length is 14 residues. V lost 5 bases and J lost 2, with 11 bases in between. CDR3 nucleotides: TGTGCCAGCAGCCCCCCACTAGCCACAGATACGCAGTATTTT. This sequence encodes CASSPPLATDTQYF.